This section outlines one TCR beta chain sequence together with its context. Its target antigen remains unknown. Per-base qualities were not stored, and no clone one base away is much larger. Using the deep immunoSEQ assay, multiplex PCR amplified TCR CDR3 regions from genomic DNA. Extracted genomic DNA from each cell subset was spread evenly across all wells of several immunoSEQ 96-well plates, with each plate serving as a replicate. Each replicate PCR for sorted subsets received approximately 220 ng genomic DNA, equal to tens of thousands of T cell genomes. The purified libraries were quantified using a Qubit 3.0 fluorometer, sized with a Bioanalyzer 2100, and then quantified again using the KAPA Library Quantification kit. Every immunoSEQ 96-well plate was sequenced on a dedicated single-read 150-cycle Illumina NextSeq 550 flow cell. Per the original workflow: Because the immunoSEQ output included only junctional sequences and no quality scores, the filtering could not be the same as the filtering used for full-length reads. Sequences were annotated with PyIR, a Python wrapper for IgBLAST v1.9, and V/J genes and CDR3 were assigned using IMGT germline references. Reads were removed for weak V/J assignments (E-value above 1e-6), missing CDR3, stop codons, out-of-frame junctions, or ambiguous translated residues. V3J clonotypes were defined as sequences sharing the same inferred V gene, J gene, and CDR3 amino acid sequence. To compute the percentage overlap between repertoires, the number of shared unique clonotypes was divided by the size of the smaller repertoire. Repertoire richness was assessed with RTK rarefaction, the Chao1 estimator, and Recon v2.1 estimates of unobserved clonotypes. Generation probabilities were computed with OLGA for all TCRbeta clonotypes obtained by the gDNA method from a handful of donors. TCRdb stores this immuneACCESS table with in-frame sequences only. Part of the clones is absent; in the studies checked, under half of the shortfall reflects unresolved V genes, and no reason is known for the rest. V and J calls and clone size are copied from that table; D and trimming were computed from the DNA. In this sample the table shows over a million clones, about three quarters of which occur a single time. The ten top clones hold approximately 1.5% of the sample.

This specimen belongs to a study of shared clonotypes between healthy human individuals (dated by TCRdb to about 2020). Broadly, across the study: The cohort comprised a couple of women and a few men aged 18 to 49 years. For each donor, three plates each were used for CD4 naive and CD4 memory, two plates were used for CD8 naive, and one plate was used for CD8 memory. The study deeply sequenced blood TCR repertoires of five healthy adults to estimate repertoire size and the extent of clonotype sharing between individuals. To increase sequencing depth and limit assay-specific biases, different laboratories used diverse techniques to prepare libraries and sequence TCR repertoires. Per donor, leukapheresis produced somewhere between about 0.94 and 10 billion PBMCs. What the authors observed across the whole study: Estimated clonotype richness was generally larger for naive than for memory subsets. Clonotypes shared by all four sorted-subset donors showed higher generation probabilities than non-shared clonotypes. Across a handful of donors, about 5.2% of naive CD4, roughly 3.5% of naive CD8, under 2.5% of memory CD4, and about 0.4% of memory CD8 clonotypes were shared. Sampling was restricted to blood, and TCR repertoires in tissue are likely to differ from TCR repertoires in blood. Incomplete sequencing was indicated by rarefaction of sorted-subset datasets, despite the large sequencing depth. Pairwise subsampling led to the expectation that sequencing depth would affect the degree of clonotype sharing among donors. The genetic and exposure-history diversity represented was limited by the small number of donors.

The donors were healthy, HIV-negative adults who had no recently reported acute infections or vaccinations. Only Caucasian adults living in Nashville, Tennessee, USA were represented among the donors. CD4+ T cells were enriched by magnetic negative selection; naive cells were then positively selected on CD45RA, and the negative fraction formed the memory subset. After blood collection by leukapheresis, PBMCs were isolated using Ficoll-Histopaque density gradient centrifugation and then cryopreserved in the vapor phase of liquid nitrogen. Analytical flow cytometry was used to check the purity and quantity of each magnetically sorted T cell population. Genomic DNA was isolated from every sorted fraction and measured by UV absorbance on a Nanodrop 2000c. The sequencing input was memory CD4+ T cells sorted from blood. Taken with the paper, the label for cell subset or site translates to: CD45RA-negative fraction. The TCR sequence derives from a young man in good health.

The encoded CDR3 is CASSLTGNPTDTQYF. In nucleotide form, the sequence is TGCGCCAGCAGCTTGACAGGAAACCCCACAGATACGCAGTATTTT. The chain couples TRBV5-1 to TRBJ2-3, and possibly TRBD1, on 5 matching bases. From the cysteine through the phenylalanine, the CDR3 covers 15 amino acids. Here the CDR3 DNA is all that survives: 45 bases in frame from base 1. V is reduced by 1 base and J by 2 bases, leaving a spacing of 11 bases between them. The germline V gene sets CDR1 to SGHRS and CDR2 to YFSETQ.